This TCR beta chain was found in a study of early T cells in non-severe SARS-CoV-2 infection. Study in general: Sequencing of unsorted whole blood was done on bulk RNA, leaving chains unpaired. Study results and limitations: Missing private and CD4 specificities, VDJdb matching favored anti-spike CD8 responses.

Separate cDNA molecules each had unique molecular identifiers attached to them. TCRdb independently ran MiXCR on the 5' RACE reads; one entry per CDR3 protein. The data contain 35,000 to 45,000 distinct CDR3 sequences, approximately 6.3% of them singletons. This clonotype came up many times. Its matching antigen is unknown. The CDR3 has 14 amino acids. The V gene's germline CDR1 is DFQATT and CDR2 SNEGSKA (reference sequence). Trimming took off 0 bases at V and 1 base at J, with 8 bases between the two ends. The material was whole blood, obtained at baseline. The chain recombines TRBV20-1 with TRBJ2-3, with D perhaps matching TRBD2 (6 bases). The TCR originated in an adult who was a healthcare worker with PCR-confirmed SARS-CoV-2 infection or an uninfected control (not recorded which). Here the CDR3 reads CSAREGGGTDTQYF. The CDR3 coding sequence is TGCAGTGCTAGAGAGGGGGGAGGCACAGATACGCAGTATTTT.